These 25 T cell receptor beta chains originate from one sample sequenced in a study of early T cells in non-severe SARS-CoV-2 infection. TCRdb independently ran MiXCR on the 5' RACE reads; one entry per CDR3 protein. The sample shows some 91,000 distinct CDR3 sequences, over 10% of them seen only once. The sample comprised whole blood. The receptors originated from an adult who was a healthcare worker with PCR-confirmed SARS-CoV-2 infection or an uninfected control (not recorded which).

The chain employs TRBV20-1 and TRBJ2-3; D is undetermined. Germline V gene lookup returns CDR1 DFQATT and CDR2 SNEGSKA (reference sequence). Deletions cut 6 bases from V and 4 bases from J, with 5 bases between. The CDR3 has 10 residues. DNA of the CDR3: TGCAGTGCAACTGCAGATACGCAGTATTTT. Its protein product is CSATADTQYF.

Here the CDR3 reads CASVRSGAETQYF. CDR3 nucleotides: TGTGCCAGCGTAAGGTCAGGGGCAGAGACCCAGTACTTC. The chain recombines TRBV7-2 with TRBJ2-5, with D possibly being TRBD1 (6 bases). Trimming shortened V by 8 bases and J by 4 bases, and 14 bases separated the two germline ends. Germline CDR1 and CDR2: SGHTA and FQGNSA. CDR3 length: 13 amino acids.

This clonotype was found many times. The CDR3, as DNA: TGCAGTGCGACTACCCCGGAGACGAGGGGGGAAGCTTTCTTT. This codes for CSATTPETRGEAFF. The rearrangement links TRBV20-1 to TRBJ1-1; D is perhaps TRBD1 (6 bases). This CDR3 is 14 amino acids long. Trimming cost V 6 bases and J 8 bases, with 22 bases left between them. Germline assignment: CDR1 DFQATT and CDR2 SNEGSKA (reference sequence).

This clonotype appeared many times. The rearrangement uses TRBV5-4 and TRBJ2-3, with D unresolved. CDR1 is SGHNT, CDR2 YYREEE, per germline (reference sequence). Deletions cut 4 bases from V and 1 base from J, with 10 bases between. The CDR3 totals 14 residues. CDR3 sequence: CASSLPGRTDTQYF. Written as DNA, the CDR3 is TGTGCCAGCAGCCTGCCAGGACGCACAGATACGCAGTATTTT. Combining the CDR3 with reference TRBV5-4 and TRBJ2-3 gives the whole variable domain ETGVTQSPTHLIKTRGQQVTLRCSSQSGHNTVSWYQQALGQGPQFIFQYYREEENGRGNFPPRFSGLQFPNYSSELNVNALELDDSALYLCASSLPGRTDTQYFGPGTRLTVL.

CDR3 in amino acids: CASRPLGERNQPQHF. For the CDR3, the DNA is TGTGCCAGCCGCCCCCTGGGGGAGCGTAATCAGCCCCAGCATTTT. This chain uses TRBV6-5 with TRBJ1-5; possibly TRBD1 for D (5 bases). CDR3 length: 15 residues. The ends were cut back, 8 bases at V and 4 bases at J, with 18 bases in the middle. In germline, CDR1 is MNHEY, CDR2 SVGAGI.

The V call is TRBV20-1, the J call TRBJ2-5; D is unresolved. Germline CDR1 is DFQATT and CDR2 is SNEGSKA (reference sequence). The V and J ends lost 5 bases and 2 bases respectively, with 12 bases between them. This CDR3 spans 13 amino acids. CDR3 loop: CSAVSVGQETQYF. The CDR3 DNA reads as TGCAGTGCTGTCAGCGTGGGACAAGAGACCCAGTACTTC.

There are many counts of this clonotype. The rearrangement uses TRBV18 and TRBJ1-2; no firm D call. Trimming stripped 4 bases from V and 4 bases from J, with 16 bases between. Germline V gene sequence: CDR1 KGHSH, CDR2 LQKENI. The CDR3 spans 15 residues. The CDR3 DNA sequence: TGTGCCAGCTCACAATATGGTGGTTCTAGCTATGGCTACACCTTC. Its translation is CASSQYGGSSYGYTF.

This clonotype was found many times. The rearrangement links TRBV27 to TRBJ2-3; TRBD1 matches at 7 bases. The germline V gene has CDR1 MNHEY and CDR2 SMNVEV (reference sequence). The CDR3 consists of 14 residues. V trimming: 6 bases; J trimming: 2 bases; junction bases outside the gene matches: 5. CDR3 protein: CASRTGQHTDTQYF. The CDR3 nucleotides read TGTGCCAGCAGGACGGGACAGCACACAGATACGCAGTATTTT.

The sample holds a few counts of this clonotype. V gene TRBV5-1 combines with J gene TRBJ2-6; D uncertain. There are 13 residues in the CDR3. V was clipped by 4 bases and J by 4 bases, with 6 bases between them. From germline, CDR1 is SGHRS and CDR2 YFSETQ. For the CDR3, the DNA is TGCGCCAGCAGCCCAGAGGGGGCCAACGTCCTGACTTTC. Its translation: CASSPEGANVLTF.

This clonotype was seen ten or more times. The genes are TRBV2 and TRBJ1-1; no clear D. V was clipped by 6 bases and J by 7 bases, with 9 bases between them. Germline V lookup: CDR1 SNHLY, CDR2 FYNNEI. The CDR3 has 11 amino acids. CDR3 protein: CASSPGNEAFF. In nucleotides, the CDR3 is TGTGCCAGCAGCCCCGGGAATGAAGCTTTCTTT.

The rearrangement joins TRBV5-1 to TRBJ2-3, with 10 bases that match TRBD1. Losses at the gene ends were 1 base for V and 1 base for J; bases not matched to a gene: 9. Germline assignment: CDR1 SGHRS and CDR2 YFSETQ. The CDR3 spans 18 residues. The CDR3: CASSLLSGTGVRTDTQYF. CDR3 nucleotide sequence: TGCGCCAGCAGCTTGTTGAGCGGGACAGGGGTGCGCACAGATACGCAGTATTTT.

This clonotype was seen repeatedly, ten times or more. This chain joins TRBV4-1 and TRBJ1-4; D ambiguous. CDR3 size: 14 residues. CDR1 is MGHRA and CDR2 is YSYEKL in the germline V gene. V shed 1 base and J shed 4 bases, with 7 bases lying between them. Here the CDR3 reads CASSQVLFNEKLFF. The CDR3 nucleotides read TGCGCCAGCAGCCAAGTCCTCTTTAATGAAAAACTGTTTTTT.

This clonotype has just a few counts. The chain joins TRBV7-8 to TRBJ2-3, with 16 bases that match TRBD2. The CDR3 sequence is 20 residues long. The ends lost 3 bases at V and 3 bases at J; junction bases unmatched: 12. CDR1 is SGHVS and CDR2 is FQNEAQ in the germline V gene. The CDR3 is CASSFRSGTSGGGMTDTQYF. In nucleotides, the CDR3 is TGTGCCAGCAGCTTCAGGTCCGGGACTAGCGGGGGGGGTATGACAGATACGCAGTATTTT. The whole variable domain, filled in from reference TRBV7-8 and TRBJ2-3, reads GAGVSQSPRYKVAKRGQDVALRCDPISGHVSLFWYQQALGQGPEFLTYFQNEAQLDKSGLPSDRFFAERPEGSVSTLKIQRTQQEDSAVYLCASSFRSGTSGGGMTDTQYFGPGTRLTVL.

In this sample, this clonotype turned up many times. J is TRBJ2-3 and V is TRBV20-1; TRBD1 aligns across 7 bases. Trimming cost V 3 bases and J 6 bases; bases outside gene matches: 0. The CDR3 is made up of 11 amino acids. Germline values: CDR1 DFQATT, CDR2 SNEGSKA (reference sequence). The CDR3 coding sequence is TGCAGTGCTAGCAGGGGGGATACGCAGTATTTT. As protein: CSASRGDTQYF.

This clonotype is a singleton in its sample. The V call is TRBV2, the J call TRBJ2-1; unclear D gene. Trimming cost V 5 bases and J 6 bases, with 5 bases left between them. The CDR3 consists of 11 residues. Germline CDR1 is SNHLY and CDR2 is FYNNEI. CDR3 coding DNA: TGTGCCAGCAGTCAAACCAATGAGCAGTTCTTC. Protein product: CASSQTNEQFF.

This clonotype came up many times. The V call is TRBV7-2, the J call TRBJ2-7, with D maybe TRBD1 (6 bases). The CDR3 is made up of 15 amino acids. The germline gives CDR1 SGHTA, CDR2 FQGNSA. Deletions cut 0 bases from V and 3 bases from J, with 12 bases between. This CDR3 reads CASSLAGGQGYEQYF. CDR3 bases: TGTGCCAGCAGCTTAGCTGGGGGCCAGGGCTACGAGCAGTACTTC.

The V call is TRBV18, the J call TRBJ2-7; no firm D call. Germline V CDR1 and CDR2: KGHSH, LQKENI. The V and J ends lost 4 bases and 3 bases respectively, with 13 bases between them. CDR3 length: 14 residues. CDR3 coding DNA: TGTGCCAGCTCACGATCTTTGGATTTCTACGAGCAGTACTTC. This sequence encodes CASSRSLDFYEQYF.

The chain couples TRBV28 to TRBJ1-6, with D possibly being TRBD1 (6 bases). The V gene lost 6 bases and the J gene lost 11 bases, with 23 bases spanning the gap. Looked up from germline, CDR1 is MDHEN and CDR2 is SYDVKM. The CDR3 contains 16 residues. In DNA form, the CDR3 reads TGTGCCAGCAGACCCGAGGACGGACAGCGCCGGGCACCCCTCCACTTT. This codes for CASRPEDGQRRAPLHF.

The CDR3 coding sequence is TGCGCCAGCAGGGACGGCTGGAGCTCCTATAATTCACCCCTCCACTTT. Its protein product is CASRDGWSSYNSPLHF. The chain links TRBV5-1 to TRBJ1-6; unclear D gene. The length of the CDR3 is 16 residues. V gave up 5 bases and J gave up 0 bases, with 12 bases separating them. Per germline, CDR1 SGHRS and CDR2 YFSETQ.

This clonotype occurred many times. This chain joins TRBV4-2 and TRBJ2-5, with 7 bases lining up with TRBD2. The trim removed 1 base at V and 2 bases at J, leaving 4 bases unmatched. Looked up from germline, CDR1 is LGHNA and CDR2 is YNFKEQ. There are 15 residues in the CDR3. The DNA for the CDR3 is TGTGCCAGCAGCCAAGCCTCTAGCGGTCAAGAGACCCAGTACTTC. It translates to CASSQASSGQETQYF.

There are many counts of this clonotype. In DNA, the CDR3 is TGCAGCGGAGAGACAGGGATAGAGACCCAGTACTTC. Translated, it gives CSGETGIETQYF. The rearrangement uses TRBV29-1 and TRBJ2-5; the match to TRBD1 covers 7 bases. This CDR3 is 12 amino acids long. Germline CDR1 reads SQVTM; CDR2 reads ANQGSEA. V was clipped by 7 bases and J by 4 bases; unmatched bases: 6.

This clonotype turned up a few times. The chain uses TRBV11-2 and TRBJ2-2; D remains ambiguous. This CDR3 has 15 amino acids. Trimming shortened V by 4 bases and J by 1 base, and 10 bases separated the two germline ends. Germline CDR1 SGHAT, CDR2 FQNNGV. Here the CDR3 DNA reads TGTGCCAGCAGCTCCTCTGTGCTGAACACCGGGGAGCTGTTTTTT. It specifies CASSSSVLNTGELFF.

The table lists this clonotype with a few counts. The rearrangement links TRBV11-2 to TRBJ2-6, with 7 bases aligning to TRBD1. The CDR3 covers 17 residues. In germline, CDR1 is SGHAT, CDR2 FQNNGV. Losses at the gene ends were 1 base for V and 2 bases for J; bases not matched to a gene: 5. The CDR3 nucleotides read TGTGCCAGCAGCTTAGGGGAAGGGGGCGCTGGGGCCAACGTCCTGACTTTC. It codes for CASSLGEGGAGANVLTF.

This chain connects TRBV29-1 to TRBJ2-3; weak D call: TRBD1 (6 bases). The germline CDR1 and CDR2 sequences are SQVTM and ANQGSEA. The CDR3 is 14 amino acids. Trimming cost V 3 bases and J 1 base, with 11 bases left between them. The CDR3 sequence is CSVDGRTGTDTQYF. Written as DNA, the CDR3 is TGCAGCGTTGATGGTCGGACAGGCACAGATACGCAGTATTTT.

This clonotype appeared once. The CDR3 spells CATSDPDSFSKDTQYF. DNA for the CDR3: TGTGCCACCAGTGACCCGGACAGTTTCTCCAAAGATACGCAGTATTTT. J is TRBJ2-3 and V is TRBV24-1; TRBD1 is a possible D gene (6 bases). Trimming took 4 bases from V and 5 from J, leaving 18 bases between them. Germline V gives CDR1 KGHDR, CDR2 SFDVKD. CDR3 length: 16 residues.